Given below is one TCR beta chain in context. V lost 0 bases and J 0 bases, leaving 9 bases between the germline ends. The CDR3 extends over 16 amino acids. Per germline, CDR1 LGHNA and CDR2 YSLEER. These data come from a study of sequential checkpoint blockade in melanoma. The overall study: Randomization was 1:1 between first-line nivolumab→ipilimumab and ipilimumab→nivolumab. After both sequences, patients received maintenance nivolumab.

Treatment: randomized to nivolumab then ipilimumab (arm A) or the reverse (arm B). PBMC sorting kept live CD3+CD8+ cells without CD19 or CD56. The repertoire was sequenced with immunoSEQ multiplex PCR; TCRdb's copy has only in-frame clones and lacks some. The data show roughly 16,000 clones, around 70% seen once. Sequences were derived from CD8+ T cells sorted from blood (inferred from file names), sampled from a patient given nivolumab and ipilimumab in sequence. The V call is TRBV4-3, the J call TRBJ2-1, with D unresolved. The clonotype originates from a human donor with melanoma. CDR3 in DNA: TGCGCCAGCAGCCAAGATTTCAGGAACTCCTACAATGAGCAGTTCTTC. It is translated as CASSQDFRNSYNEQFF.